This note documents a single TCR beta chain sequence. This entry comes from a study of T-cell memory formation after mild COVID-19. TCRdb recomputed calls from the 5' RACE reads with MiXCR, one row per CDR3 protein. The sample lists 100,000 to 150,000 distinct CDR3 sequences, approximately 15% occurring once. The origin of this receptor is a man aged 18 to 35 who had mild COVID-19 (a few samples of this study predate the infection). Cell type and time point are not known. Material: PBMCs or a T cell subset sorted from them (not recorded which).

The CDR3 region has the DNA TGTGCCATTAGCGGGACGGATGAGCAGTTCTTC. It yields the protein CAISGTDEQFF. The chain links TRBV10-3 to TRBJ2-1, with 8 bases that match TRBD2. Germline values: CDR1 ENHRY, CDR2 SYGVKD. The trim removed 9 bases at V and 8 bases at J, leaving 3 bases unmatched. The CDR3 consists of 11 residues.